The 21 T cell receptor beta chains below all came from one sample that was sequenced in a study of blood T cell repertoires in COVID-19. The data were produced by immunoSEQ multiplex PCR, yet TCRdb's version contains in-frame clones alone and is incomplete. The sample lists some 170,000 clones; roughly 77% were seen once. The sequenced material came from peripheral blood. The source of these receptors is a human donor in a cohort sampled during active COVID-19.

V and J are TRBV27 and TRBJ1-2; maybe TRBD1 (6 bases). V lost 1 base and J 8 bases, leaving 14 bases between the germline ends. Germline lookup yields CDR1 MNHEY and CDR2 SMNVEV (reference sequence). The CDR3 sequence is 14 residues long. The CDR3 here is CASSLLGRTGGYTF. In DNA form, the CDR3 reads TGTGCCAGCAGTTTATTAGGACGCACAGGGGGCTACACCTTC.

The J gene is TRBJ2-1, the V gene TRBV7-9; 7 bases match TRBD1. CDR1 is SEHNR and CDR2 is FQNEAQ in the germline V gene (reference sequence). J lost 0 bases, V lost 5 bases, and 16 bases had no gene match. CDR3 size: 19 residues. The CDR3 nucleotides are TGTGCCAGCAGCAAATTGGGACAGAAGGGGCCTAGCTCCTACAATGAGCAGTTCTTC. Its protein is CASSKLGQKGPSSYNEQFF.

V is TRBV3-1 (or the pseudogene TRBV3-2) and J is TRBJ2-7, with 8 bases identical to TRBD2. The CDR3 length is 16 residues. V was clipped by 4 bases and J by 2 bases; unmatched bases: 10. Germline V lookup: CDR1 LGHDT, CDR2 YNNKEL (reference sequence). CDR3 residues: CASSPPTEAGAYEQYF. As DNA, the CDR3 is TGTGCCAGCAGCCCGCCGACCGAAGCGGGAGCCTACGAGCAGTACTTC.

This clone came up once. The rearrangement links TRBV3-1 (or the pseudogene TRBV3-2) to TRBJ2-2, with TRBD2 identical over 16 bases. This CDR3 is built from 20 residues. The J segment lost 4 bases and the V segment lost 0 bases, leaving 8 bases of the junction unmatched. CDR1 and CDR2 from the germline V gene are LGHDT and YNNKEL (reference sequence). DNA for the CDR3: TGTGCCAGCAGCCAAGAAACCGGGACTAGCGGGGGGGCGGTCACCGGGGAGCTGTTTTTT. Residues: CASSQETGTSGGAVTGELFF.

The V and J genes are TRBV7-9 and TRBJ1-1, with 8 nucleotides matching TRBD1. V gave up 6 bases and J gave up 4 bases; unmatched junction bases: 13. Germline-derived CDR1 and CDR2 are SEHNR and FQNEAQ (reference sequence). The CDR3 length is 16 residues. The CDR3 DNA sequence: TGTGCCAGCAGAAAAGGACAGGGAGGCGGCGGCACTGAAGCTTTCTTT. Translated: CASRKGQGGGGTEAFF.

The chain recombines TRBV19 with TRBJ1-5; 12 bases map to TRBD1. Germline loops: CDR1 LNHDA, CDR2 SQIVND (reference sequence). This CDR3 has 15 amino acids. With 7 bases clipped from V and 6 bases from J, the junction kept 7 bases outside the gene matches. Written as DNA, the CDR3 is TGTGCCAGTATTTCCGGGACAGGGGGCAGTCAGCCCCAGCATTTT. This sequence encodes CASISGTGGSQPQHF.

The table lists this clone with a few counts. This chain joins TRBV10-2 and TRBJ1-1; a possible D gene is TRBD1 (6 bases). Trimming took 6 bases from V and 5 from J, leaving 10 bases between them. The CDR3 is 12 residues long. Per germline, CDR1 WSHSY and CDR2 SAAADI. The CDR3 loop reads CASSHRETEAFF. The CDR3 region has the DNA TGCGCCAGCAGCCACAGGGAAACTGAAGCTTTCTTT.

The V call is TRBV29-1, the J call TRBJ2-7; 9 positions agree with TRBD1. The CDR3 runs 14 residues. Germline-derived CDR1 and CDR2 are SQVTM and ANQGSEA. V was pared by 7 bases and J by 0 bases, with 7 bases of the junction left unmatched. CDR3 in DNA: TGCAGCGGGATGGGACAGGGCAGCTCCTACGAGCAGTACTTC. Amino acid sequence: CSGMGQGSSYEQYF.

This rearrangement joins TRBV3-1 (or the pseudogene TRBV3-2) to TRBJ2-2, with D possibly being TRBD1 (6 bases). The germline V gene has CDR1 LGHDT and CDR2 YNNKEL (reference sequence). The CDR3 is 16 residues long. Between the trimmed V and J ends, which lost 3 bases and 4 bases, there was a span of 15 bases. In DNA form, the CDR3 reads TGTGCCAGCAGCCATGGGGGCCTAGGGGCCACCGGGGAGCTGTTTTTT. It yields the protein CASSHGGLGATGELFF.

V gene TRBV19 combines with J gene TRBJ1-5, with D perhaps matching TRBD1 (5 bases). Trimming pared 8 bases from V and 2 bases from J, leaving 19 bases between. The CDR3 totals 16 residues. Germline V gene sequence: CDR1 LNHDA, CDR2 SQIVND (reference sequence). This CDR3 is CASSGGVAGGNQPQHF. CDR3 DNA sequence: TGTGCCAGTTCTGGAGGTGTGGCGGGGGGCAATCAGCCCCAGCATTTT.

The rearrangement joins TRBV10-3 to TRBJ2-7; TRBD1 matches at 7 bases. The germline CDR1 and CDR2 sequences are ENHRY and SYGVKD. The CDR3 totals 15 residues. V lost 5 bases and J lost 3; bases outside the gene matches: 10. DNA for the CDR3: TGTGCCATCAGTTCCGGGACAGATGTGATCTACGAGCAGTACTTC. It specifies CAISSGTDVIYEQYF.

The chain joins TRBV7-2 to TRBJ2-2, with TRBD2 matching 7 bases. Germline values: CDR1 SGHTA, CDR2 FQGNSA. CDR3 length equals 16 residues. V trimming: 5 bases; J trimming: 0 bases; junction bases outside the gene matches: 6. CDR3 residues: CASSPTGLTNTGELFF. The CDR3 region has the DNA TGTGCCAGCAGCCCGACGGGACTAACGAACACCGGGGAGCTGTTTTTT.

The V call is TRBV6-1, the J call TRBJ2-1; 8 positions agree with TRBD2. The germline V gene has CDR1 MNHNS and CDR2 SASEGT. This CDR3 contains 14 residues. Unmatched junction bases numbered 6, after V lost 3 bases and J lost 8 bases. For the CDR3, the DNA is TGTGCCAGCAGTGATAGAGCGGGGGTACATGAGCAGTTCTTC. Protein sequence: CASSDRAGVHEQFF.

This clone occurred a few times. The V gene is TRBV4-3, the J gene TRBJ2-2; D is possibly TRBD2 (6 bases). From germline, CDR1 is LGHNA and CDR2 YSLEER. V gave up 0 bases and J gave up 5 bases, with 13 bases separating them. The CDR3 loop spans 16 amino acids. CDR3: CASSQDGGTGTGELFF. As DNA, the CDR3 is TGCGCCAGCAGCCAAGATGGGGGGACGGGAACCGGGGAGCTGTTTTTT.

The CDR3 DNA follows: TGTGCCAGCAGCCAAGCGAGCGGGGGGGGTGAAGAGACCCAGTACTTC. This sequence encodes CASSQASGGGEETQYF. The chain joins TRBV11-2 to TRBJ2-5; 10 nucleotides agree with TRBD2. CDR3 length equals 16 residues. Germline CDR1 and CDR2: SGHAT and FQNNGV. The J segment lost 3 bases and the V segment lost 5 bases, leaving 9 bases of the junction unmatched.

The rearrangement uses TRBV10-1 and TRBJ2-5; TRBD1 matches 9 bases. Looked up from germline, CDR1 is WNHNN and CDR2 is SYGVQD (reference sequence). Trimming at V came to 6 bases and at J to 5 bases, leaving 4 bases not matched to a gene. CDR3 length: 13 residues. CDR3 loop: CASSSGQGETQYF. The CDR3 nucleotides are TGCGCCAGCAGCTCGGGACAGGGCGAGACCCAGTACTTC.

CDR3 bases: TGCGCCAGCAGCCAACCCCGGACAGGGAACCACGAGCAGTACTTC. This encodes CASSQPRTGNHEQYF. The chain recombines TRBV4-1 with TRBJ2-7; 8 nucleotides agree with TRBD1. Germline CDR1 MGHRA, CDR2 YSYEKL. The V segment lost 2 bases and the J segment 5 bases; nucleotides outside the gene matches: 8. CDR3 length: 15 amino acids.

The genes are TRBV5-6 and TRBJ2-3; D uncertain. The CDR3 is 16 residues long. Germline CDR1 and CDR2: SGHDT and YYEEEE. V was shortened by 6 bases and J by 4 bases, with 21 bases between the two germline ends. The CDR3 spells CASTRAGLGFADTQYF. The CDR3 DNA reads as TGTGCCAGCACCCGCGCCGGTCTCGGGTTCGCAGATACGCAGTATTTT.

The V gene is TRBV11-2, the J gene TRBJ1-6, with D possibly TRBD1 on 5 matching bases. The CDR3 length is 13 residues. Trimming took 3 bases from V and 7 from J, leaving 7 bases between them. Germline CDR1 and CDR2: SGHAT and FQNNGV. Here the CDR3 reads CASSLGGNSPLHF. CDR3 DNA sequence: TGTGCCAGCAGCTTGGGGGGGAATTCACCCCTCCACTTT. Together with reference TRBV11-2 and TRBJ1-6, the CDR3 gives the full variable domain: EAGVAQSPRYKIIEKRQSVAFWCNPISGHATLYWYQQILGQGPKLLIQFQNNGVVDDSQLPKDRFSAERLKGVDSTLKIQPAKLEDSAVYLCASSLGGNSPLHFGNGTRLTVT.

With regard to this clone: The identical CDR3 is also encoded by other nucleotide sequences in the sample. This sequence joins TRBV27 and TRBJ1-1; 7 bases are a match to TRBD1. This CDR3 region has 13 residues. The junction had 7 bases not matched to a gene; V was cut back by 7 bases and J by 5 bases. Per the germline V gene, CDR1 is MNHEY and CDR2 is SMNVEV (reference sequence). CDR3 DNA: TGTGCCAGCAAAGACAGGGTGAGGACTGAAGCTTTCTTT. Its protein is CASKDRVRTEAFF.

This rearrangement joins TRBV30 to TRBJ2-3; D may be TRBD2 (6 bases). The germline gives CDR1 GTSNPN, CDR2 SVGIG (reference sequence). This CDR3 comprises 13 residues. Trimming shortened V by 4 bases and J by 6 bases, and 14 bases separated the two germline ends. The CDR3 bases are TGTGCCTGGATTTCGGGGGAACAGGATACGCAGTATTTT. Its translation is CAWISGEQDTQYF.